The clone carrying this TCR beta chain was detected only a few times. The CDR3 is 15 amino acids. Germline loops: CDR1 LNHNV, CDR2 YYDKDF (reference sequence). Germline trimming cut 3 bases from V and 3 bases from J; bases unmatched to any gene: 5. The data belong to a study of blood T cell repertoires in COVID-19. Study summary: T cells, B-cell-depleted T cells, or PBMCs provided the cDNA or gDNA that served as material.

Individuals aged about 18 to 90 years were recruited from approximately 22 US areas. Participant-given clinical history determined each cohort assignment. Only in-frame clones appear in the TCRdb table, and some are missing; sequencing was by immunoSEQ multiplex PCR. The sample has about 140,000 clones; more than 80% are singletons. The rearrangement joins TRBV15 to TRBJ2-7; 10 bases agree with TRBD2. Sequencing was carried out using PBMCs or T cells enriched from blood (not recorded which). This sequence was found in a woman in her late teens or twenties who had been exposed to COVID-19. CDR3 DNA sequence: TGTGCCACCAGCAGCCTAGCGGGAGTATTCTACGAGCAGTACTTC. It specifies CATSSLAGVFYEQYF.